The sequence of this TCR beta chain was determined in a study of response to subunit inactivated influenza vaccine. TCRdb reprocessed the RT-PCR reads with MiXCR, giving one entry per CDR3 protein. The sample contains more than 450,000 distinct CDR3 sequences, approximately 12% of which appear only once. With V trimmed by 5 bases and J by 7 bases, 4 bases remained unmatched. The CDR3 has 13 residues. Germline CDR1 is SGHRS and CDR2 is YFSETQ. The sample holds many counts of this clonotype. The antigen remains undetermined. Study-wide points: Researchers suggested that each seasonal influenza vaccination recruits few new T cells.

The sequencing here drew on PBMCs from blood, taken on the day of vaccination. The chain is built from TRBV5-1 and TRBJ2-1; TRBD2 matches at 9 bases. The source is a man aged 45-65 years who received an inactivated influenza vaccine. This chain's CDR3 is CASSISGSNEQFF. CDR3 bases: TGCGCCAGCAGTATTAGCGGGAGTAATGAGCAGTTCTTC.